Described below is a single T cell receptor beta chain sequence and its context. Its target is unknown. The same CDR3 is also encoded by other DNA sequences in this sample. Repertoires were generated with immunoSEQ multiplex PCR, while TCRdb's copy carries only in-frame clones and drops some. This sample carries some 500,000 clones, approximately 89% of them seen once, and the ten largest clones take around 2.6%. This sample's treatment: 15 to 20 received Ad26.COV2.S at low or high dose, single or two shots; roughly 5 received placebo; per-sample allocation not given. Sampling happened 63 days after the first vaccine or placebo injection. An adult of 18-55 years in Boston served as donor. This sample was included in a study of Ad26.COV2.S vaccination and SARS-CoV-2 variants. The study, taken as a whole, reports: Those who received the vaccine showed greater spike-specific TCR breadth than those given placebo.

The TCR was taken from a person aged 18-60 years who received the Ad26.COV2.S COVID-19 vaccine or a placebo. The sample here was peripheral blood, taken in a trial of Ad26.COV2.S vaccine versus placebo.

CDR3 region: CASSPDRGSQPQHF. In DNA form, the CDR3 reads TGCGCCAGCAGCCCGGACAGGGGAAGTCAGCCCCAGCATTTT. The V call is TRBV5-1, the J call TRBJ1-5; 9 bases map to TRBD1. The trim removed 4 bases at V and 6 bases at J, leaving 5 bases unmatched. Germline V CDR1 and CDR2: SGHRS, YFSETQ. This CDR3 spans 14 amino acids.